This TCR beta chain stems from a study of T-cell reconstitution after alpha-beta-depleted transplantation in children. Notes on the study in general: The origin of high day-60 TCRbeta diversity in some patients lay in surviving recipient T cells and thymic progenitors. T-cell numbers and diversity one year post-transplant derived largely from freshly generated T cells. It was reported that alpha-beta T cells came from several hundred expanded graft clones (about two months after transplant).

The CDR3 consists of 18 residues. The J segment lost 1 base and the V segment lost 2 bases, leaving 8 bases of the junction unmatched. The germline gives CDR1 MNHEY, CDR2 SVGAGI. On this clonotype: The antigen remains undetermined.

Molecular barcoding with unique molecular identifiers was used for the TCRbeta library. TCRdb re-called the PCR reads through MiXCR, storing one row per CDR3 protein. The sample has some 290,000 distinct CDR3 sequences; 20% to 30% are singletons. J is TRBJ2-3 and V is TRBV6-5, with 11 bases that match TRBD2. The sample here was PBMCs, mostly from graft donor cells, taken 180 days after TCRalphabeta/CD19-depleted stem cell transplant. The receptor was isolated from a male patient younger than 18 who had a stem cell transplant for acute lymphoblastic leukemia, so the T cells may come from the graft donor. The CDR3 loop is CASSYPISGGVGTDTQYF. The CDR3 DNA is TGTGCCAGCAGTTACCCTATTAGCGGGGGGGTGGGCACAGATACGCAGTATTTT.